Listed below are T cell receptor beta chains from one sample, sequenced in a study of OX40 agonist ivuxolimab in advanced cancers. TCRdb keeps only in-frame clones here, not all; method: immunoSEQ multiplex PCR. The profile covers approximately 52,000 clones, with around 94% appearing a single time and 9.5% to 15% taken by the ten largest. The sequenced sample was CD4+ or CD8+ T cells sorted from blood, obtained in a trial of the OX40 agonist ivuxolimab. These receptors all stem from an adult with an advanced solid tumor such as melanoma, head and neck, liver or kidney cancer. Both conserved end residues are part of each CDR3. A D gene is named only where the DNA matches it firmly. The listing skips clone size in some rows; elsewhere it reads once, few, many or a size class.

D gene: .; V gene: TRBV7-2; J gene: TRBJ2-1; clone size: .; CDR3 protein: CASSFGVGNEQFF; CDR3 DNA: TGTGCCAGCAGCTTCGGTGTAGGCAATGAGCAGTTCTTC
D gene: .; V gene: TRBV7-6; J gene: TRBJ2-1; clone size: .; CDR3 protein: CASSLEGGISYNEQFF; CDR3 DNA: TGTGCCAGCAGCTTAGAGGGCGGGATCTCCTACAATGAGCAGTTCTTC
D gene: TRBD2; V gene: TRBV7-9; J gene: TRBJ2-1; clone size: .; CDR3 protein: CASSLPGTSEQFF; CDR3 DNA: TGTGCCAGCAGCTTACCTGGGACTAGTGAGCAGTTCTTC
D gene: .; V gene: TRBV10-3; J gene: TRBJ2-3; clone size: .; CDR3 protein: CAIRALFGDTQYF; CDR3 DNA: TGTGCCATTCGGGCCCTATTTGGGGATACGCAGTATTTT
D gene: TRBD1; V gene: TRBV28; J gene: TRBJ2-7; clone size: once; CDR3 protein: CASSTSGTGYPYEQYF; CDR3 DNA: TGTGCCAGCAGTACCTCCGGGACAGGGTACCCCTACGAGCAGTACTTC
D gene: TRBD2; V gene: TRBV5-4; J gene: TRBJ2-2; clone size: .; CDR3 protein: CASRLRGGPGELFF; CDR3 DNA: TGTGCCAGCAGACTCCGGGGGGGTCCCGGGGAGCTGTTTTTT
D gene: .; V gene: TRBV4-3; J gene: TRBJ2-7; clone size: .; CDR3 protein: CASSQMGDSGYEQYF; CDR3 DNA: TGCGCCAGCAGCCAAATGGGGGATAGCGGCTACGAGCAGTACTTC
D gene: .; V gene: TRBV27; J gene: TRBJ2-7; clone size: .; CDR3 protein: CASSFGRSYEQYF; CDR3 DNA: TGTGCCAGCAGTTTCGGGCGGTCCTACGAGCAGTACTTC
D gene: .; V gene: TRBV9; J gene: TRBJ2-5; clone size: .; CDR3 protein: CASSPISGADQETQYF; CDR3 DNA: TGTGCCAGCAGCCCCATCTCAGGGGCCGACCAAGAGACCCAGTACTTC
D gene: TRBD1; V gene: TRBV11-2; J gene: TRBJ1-3; clone size: .; CDR3 protein: CASSPTRDRVTGNTIYF; CDR3 DNA: TGTGCCAGCAGCCCCACCCGGGACAGGGTAACGGGAAACACCATATATTTT
D gene: TRBD1; V gene: TRBV19; J gene: TRBJ1-5; clone size: .; CDR3 protein: CASSPQGGNQPQHF; CDR3 DNA: TGTGCCAGTAGTCCACAGGGGGGCAATCAGCCCCAGCATTTT
D gene: TRBD1; V gene: TRBV11-2; J gene: TRBJ2-7; clone size: .; CDR3 protein: CASSPGSGTGTYEQYF; CDR3 DNA: TGTGCCAGCAGCCCGGGTTCCGGGACAGGGACCTACGAGCAGTACTTC
D gene: TRBD2; V gene: TRBV2; J gene: TRBJ2-7; clone size: .; CDR3 protein: CASIGGTGSASGRIGEQYF; CDR3 DNA: TGTGCCAGCATAGGGGGCACAGGGTCGGCAAGCGGGAGGATCGGCGAGCAGTACTTC
D gene: .; V gene: TRBV4-1; J gene: TRBJ2-5; clone size: .; CDR3 protein: CASSQGGEETQYF; CDR3 DNA: TGCGCCAGCAGCCAAGGGGGAGAGGAGACCCAGTACTTC
D gene: .; V gene: TRBV5-5; J gene: TRBJ2-2; clone size: .; CDR3 protein: CASSRRQGGELFF; CDR3 DNA: TGTGCCAGCAGCCGGCGTCAGGGCGGGGAGCTGTTTTTT
D gene: TRBD2; V gene: TRBV27; J gene: TRBJ2-3; clone size: .; CDR3 protein: CASSLLAASTDTQYF; CDR3 DNA: TGTGCCAGCAGTCTACTAGCGGCTAGCACAGATACGCAGTATTTT
D gene: TRBD2; V gene: TRBV7-9; J gene: TRBJ2-7; clone size: .; CDR3 protein: CASSSGLAGAPSYEQYF; CDR3 DNA: TGTGCCAGCAGCTCGGGACTAGCGGGGGCCCCCTCCTACGAGCAGTACTTC
D gene: .; V gene: TRBV19; J gene: TRBJ1-2; clone size: .; CDR3 protein: CASSTTVGNYGYTF; CDR3 DNA: TGTGCCAGTAGTACCACGGTGGGGAACTATGGCTACACCTTC
D gene: TRBD2; V gene: TRBV7-9; J gene: TRBJ2-2; clone size: .; CDR3 protein: CASSLPQTSGANTGELFF; CDR3 DNA: TGTGCCAGCAGCTTACCCCAGACTAGCGGGGCGAACACCGGGGAGCTGTTTTTT
D gene: TRBD1; V gene: TRBV4-1; J gene: TRBJ2-7; clone size: .; CDR3 protein: CASSQDTTGGDEQYF; CDR3 DNA: TGCGCCAGCAGCCAAGATACGACAGGGGGTGACGAGCAGTACTTC
D gene: .; V gene: TRBV7-9; J gene: TRBJ2-5; clone size: .; CDR3 protein: CASSLGPGQTQYF; CDR3 DNA: TGTGCCAGCAGCTTAGGACCGGGTCAGACCCAGTACTTC
D gene: TRBD1; V gene: TRBV6-1; J gene: TRBJ1-2; clone size: .; CDR3 protein: CASYSQGSAYGYTF; CDR3 DNA: TGTGCCAGCTATTCACAGGGGTCGGCCTATGGCTACACCTTC